Here is one T cell receptor (beta chain) with its context. The V gene's germline CDR1 is ENHRY and CDR2 SYGVKD. This CDR3 spans 14 amino acids. With 6 bases clipped from V and 7 bases from J, the junction kept 9 bases outside the gene matches. This specimen comes from a study of blood T cell repertoires in COVID-19. About the study: Samples taken during acute and convalescent COVID-19 were collected in the United States, Italy and Spain.

Per the study methods: Estimation of nucleated cell counts relied on the amplification of reference gene primers. Assay used: immunoSEQ multiplex PCR; TCRdb lists only in-frame clones, some missing. The V and J calls and clone size were taken over from that table, and D and trimming were inferred from the DNA. The data contain about 50,000 clones, 81% of them singletons. Enrolled during active infection, Seattle patients were then followed longitudinally. The sequence was obtained from a woman aged 80 or over with COVID-19, enrolled during active disease. The chain joins TRBV10-3 to TRBJ2-1; 7 bases agree with TRBD1. The sequencing input was peripheral blood. The CDR3 is CAIRPGTDLNEQFF. The CDR3 nucleotides are TGTGCCATCAGACCCGGGACAGACCTAAATGAGCAGTTCTTC.